One sample yielded the 14 T cell receptor beta chains listed below, sequenced in a study of T cell changes during pregnancy in multiple sclerosis. Generated by immunoSEQ multiplex PCR, the TCRdb table keeps only in-frame clones and is missing some. The sample lists approximately 32,000 clones; approximately 94% were seen once. The starting material was CD4+ T cells from peripheral blood mononuclear cells, obtained in the second trimester of pregnancy. Every receptor here comes from a female donor with multiple sclerosis, enrolled in a pregnancy study.

The V gene is TRBV27, the J gene TRBJ2-7, with 9 bases matching TRBD1. V was clipped by 8 bases and J by 1 base; unmatched bases: 6. The CDR3 is 14 residues long. Germline V gene data show CDR1 as MNHEY and CDR2 as SMNVEV (reference sequence). CDR3 sequence (DNA): TGTGCCAGCGGCCGACAGGGGGTATCCTACGAGCAGTACTTC. Its translation: CASGRQGVSYEQYF.

The CDR3 loop reads CASSPDPGSQAHEQYF. The CDR3 nucleotides are TGTGCCAGCAGCCCCGACCCGGGGTCTCAGGCCCACGAGCAGTACTTC. This chain joins TRBV4-2 and TRBJ2-7, with D perhaps TRBD2 (5 bases). Trimming cost V 4 bases and J 5 bases, with 21 bases left between them. Germline CDR1 and CDR2: LGHNA and YNFKEQ. This CDR3 region has 16 residues.

V gene TRBV5-1 combines with J gene TRBJ1-3; 12 bases align to TRBD1. The V gene's germline CDR1 is SGHRS and CDR2 YFSETQ. CDR3 length: 17 amino acids. The V gene end was trimmed by 0 bases and the J gene end by 4 bases; junction bases not matched to a gene: 5. The CDR3 reads CASSLEGTGGYGNTIYF. CDR3 nucleotide sequence: TGCGCCAGCAGCTTGGAGGGGACAGGGGGCTACGGAAACACCATATATTTT. Full variable domain (remainder filled in from reference TRBV5-1 and TRBJ1-3): KAGVTQTPRYLIKTRGQQVTLSCSPISGHRSVSWYQQTPGQGLQFLFEYFSETQRNKGNFPGRFSGRQFSNSRSEMNVSTLELGDSALYLCASSLEGTGGYGNTIYFGEGSWLTVV.

The V gene is TRBV15, the J gene TRBJ1-2; D is uncertain. The germline gives CDR1 LNHNV, CDR2 YYDKDF (reference sequence). Trimming shortened V by 0 bases and J by 4 bases, and 15 bases separated the two germline ends. This CDR3 has 16 residues. The CDR3 reads CATSRDYNTQVYGYTF. The CDR3 nucleotides are TGTGCCACCAGCAGAGATTATAACACCCAAGTCTATGGCTACACCTTC.

The J gene is TRBJ1-1, the V gene TRBV29-1; D is undetermined. The CDR3 contains 14 residues. CDR1 is SQVTM, CDR2 ANQGSEA, per germline. Trimming removed 4 bases from V and 2 bases from J, with 14 bases in between. CDR3 sequence (DNA): TGCAGCGTTGTGTCTGAGAGGGTCAACACTGAAGCTTTCTTT. It yields the protein CSVVSERVNTEAFF.

This rearrangement joins TRBV4-2 to TRBJ1-5, with TRBD1 as a possible D gene (6 bases). The CDR3 has 13 residues. The germline V gene encodes CDR1 LGHNA and CDR2 YNFKEQ. Trimming pared 0 bases from V and 10 bases from J, leaving 10 bases between. The CDR3 loop reads CASSQERGGPQHF. For the CDR3, the DNA is TGTGCCAGCAGCCAAGAGAGGGGGGGACCCCAGCATTTT.

The V gene is TRBV11-2, the J gene TRBJ2-4; TRBD1 matches at 11 bases. The germline V gene has CDR1 SGHAT and CDR2 FQNNGV. The CDR3 is 16 residues long. V was clipped by 4 bases and J by 8 bases; unmatched bases: 10. CDR3 loop: CASSSIGQGAGDIQYF. The CDR3 DNA sequence: TGTGCCAGCAGCTCTATCGGACAGGGGGCCGGGGACATTCAGTACTTC.

The chain is built from TRBV5-1 and TRBJ2-1; 7 nucleotides match TRBD2. Germline lookup yields CDR1 SGHRS and CDR2 YFSETQ. The CDR3 is made up of 15 amino acids. V lost 0 bases and J lost 0; bases outside the gene matches: 0. The CDR3 spells CASSLVAGSYNEQFF. The CDR3 DNA is TGCGCCAGCAGCTTGGTAGCGGGCTCCTACAATGAGCAGTTCTTC.

The V call is TRBV19, the J call TRBJ2-7, with a possible D match to TRBD1 (6 bases). CDR1 and CDR2 (germline): LNHDA, SQIVND (reference sequence). Trimming stripped 6 bases from V and 5 bases from J, with 14 bases between. The CDR3 runs to 13 residues. CDR3 in amino acids: CASRDSIRNEQYF. Written as DNA, the CDR3 is TGTGCCAGTAGGGACAGCATTCGGAACGAGCAGTACTTC.

The V call is TRBV2, the J call TRBJ2-2; tentative D call: TRBD1 (5 bases). The CDR3 sequence is 14 residues long. V dropped 9 bases and J dropped 0 bases, with 11 bases sitting between them. CDR1 is SNHLY, CDR2 FYNNEI, per germline. In DNA form, the CDR3 reads TGTGCCAGGGCCACAGGCACGAACACCGGGGAGCTGTTTTTT. It yields the protein CARATGTNTGELFF.

This clone appeared once. The rearrangement joins TRBV4-1 to TRBJ2-1; 13 bases are a match to TRBD2. Per the germline V gene, CDR1 is MGHRA and CDR2 is YSYEKL. V was clipped by 0 bases and J by 4 bases; unmatched bases: 9. The CDR3 runs to 19 residues. CDR3 in DNA: TGCGCCAGCAGCCAAGATGTGAGGGGACTAGCGGGAAATTACAATGAGCAGTTCTTC. Its translation is CASSQDVRGLAGNYNEQFF.

This CDR3 reads CASSLSGSSYNEQFF. CDR3 in DNA: TGTGCCAGCAGCTTGAGCGGGAGCTCCTACAATGAGCAGTTCTTC. The chain employs TRBV7-6 and TRBJ2-1, with 8 bases that match TRBD2. Trimming removed 3 bases from V and 0 bases from J; junction bases left unmatched: 1. Germline CDR1 SGHVS, CDR2 FNYEAQ. CDR3 length: 15 residues.

The chain has TRBV4-2 and TRBJ1-4; D not certain. V shed 6 bases and J shed 0 bases, with 11 bases lying between them. The V gene's germline CDR1 is LGHNA and CDR2 YNFKEQ. The CDR3 runs 15 residues. The CDR3 DNA follows: TGTGCCAGCAGACAGACCAGGCCAACTAATGAAAAACTGTTTTTT. Translation gives CASRQTRPTNEKLFF.

The V and J genes are TRBV19 and TRBJ2-1, with TRBD2 identical over 16 bases. CDR1 LNHDA and CDR2 SQIVND come from the germline V gene (reference sequence). Trimming took 5 bases from V and 0 from J; bases not matched to a gene: 7. CDR3 size: 19 residues. In DNA form, the CDR3 reads TGTGCCAGTAGTCTAGGGACTAGCGGGAGGGTAGCCTCCTACAATGAGCAGTTCTTC. Translating gives CASSLGTSGRVASYNEQFF.